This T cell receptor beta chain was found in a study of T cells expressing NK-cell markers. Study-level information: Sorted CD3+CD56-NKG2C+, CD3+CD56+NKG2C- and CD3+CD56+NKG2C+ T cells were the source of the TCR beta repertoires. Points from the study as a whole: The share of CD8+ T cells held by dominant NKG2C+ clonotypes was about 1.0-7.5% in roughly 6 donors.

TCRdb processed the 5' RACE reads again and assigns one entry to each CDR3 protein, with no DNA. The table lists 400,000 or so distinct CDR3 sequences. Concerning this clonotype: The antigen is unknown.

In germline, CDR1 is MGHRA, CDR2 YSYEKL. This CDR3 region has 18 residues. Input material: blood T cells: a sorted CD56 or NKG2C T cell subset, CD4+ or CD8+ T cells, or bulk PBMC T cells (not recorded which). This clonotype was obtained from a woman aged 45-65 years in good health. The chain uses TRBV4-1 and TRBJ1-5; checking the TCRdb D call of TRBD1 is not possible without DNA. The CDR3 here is CASSHTWDRDDSNQPQHF.